These T cell receptor beta chains were read from a single sample in a study of early T cells in non-severe SARS-CoV-2 infection. TCRdb ran MiXCR on the 5' RACE reads and lists one entry per CDR3 protein. This sample has roughly 75,000 distinct CDR3 sequences, with about a sixth found just once. The material sequenced was whole blood. The receptor set was obtained from an adult who was a healthcare worker with PCR-confirmed SARS-CoV-2 infection or an uninfected control (not recorded which). Both conserved end residues are part of each CDR3. Fields, in order: D gene, J gene, CDR3 length, V gene, clone size, CDR3 protein, CDR3 DNA. The D gene is left open where the match is weak. Not every row has a clone size; where given, it reads once, few, many or a size class.

D gene: TRBD1
J gene: TRBJ1-2
CDR3 length: 16
V gene: TRBV20-1
clone size: few
CDR3 protein: CSAHLPGTGGIGGYTF
CDR3 DNA: TGCAGTGCCCATCTTCCCGGGACAGGGGGAATCGGTGGCTACACCTTC

D gene: TRBD2
J gene: TRBJ2-3
CDR3 length: 15
V gene: TRBV6-4
clone size: many
CDR3 protein: CASSALAGGPDTQYF
CDR3 DNA: TGTGCCAGCAGTGCGCTAGCGGGGGGGCCGGATACGCAGTATTTT

D gene: -
J gene: TRBJ2-1
CDR3 length: 16
V gene: TRBV11-2
clone size: -
CDR3 protein: CASTRGAGSSYNEQFF
CDR3 DNA: TGTGCCAGCACCCGCGGGGCGGGAAGTTCCTACAATGAGCAGTTCTTC

D gene: -
J gene: TRBJ2-5
CDR3 length: 17
V gene: TRBV7-8
clone size: -
CDR3 protein: CASSLGTSLEIQETQYF
CDR3 DNA: TGTGCCAGCAGCTTGGGCACCTCACTGGAGATCCAAGAGACCCAGTACTTC

D gene: TRBD2
J gene: TRBJ2-2
CDR3 length: 15
V gene: TRBV3-1
clone size: -
CDR3 protein: CASSHRTSLAGELFF
CDR3 DNA: TGTGCCAGCAGCCATCGGACTAGCCTGGCCGGGGAGCTGTTTTTT

D gene: -
J gene: TRBJ2-7
CDR3 length: 14
V gene: TRBV11-1
clone size: -
CDR3 protein: CASSPRHANYEQYF
CDR3 DNA: TGTGCCAGCAGCCCCCGGCACGCTAACTACGAGCAGTACTTC

D gene: -
J gene: TRBJ1-1
CDR3 length: 16
V gene: TRBV11-2
clone size: -
CDR3 protein: CASSLSGGQVNTEAFF
CDR3 DNA: TGTGCCAGCAGCTTATCGGGGGGGCAGGTGAACACTGAAGCTTTCTTT

D gene: -
J gene: TRBJ1-5
CDR3 length: 12
V gene: TRBV11-2
clone size: -
CDR3 protein: CASSSGGQPQHF
CDR3 DNA: TGTGCCAGCAGCTCCGGAGGTCAGCCCCAGCATTTT

D gene: -
J gene: TRBJ2-2
CDR3 length: 14
V gene: TRBV5-1
clone size: few
CDR3 protein: CASSSESNTGELFF
CDR3 DNA: TGCGCCAGCAGCTCAGAATCGAACACCGGGGAGCTGTTTTTT

D gene: TRBD2
J gene: TRBJ2-2
CDR3 length: 18
V gene: TRBV29-1
clone size: -
CDR3 protein: CSVRPGTSGRENTGELFF
CDR3 DNA: TGCAGCGTCCGCCCCGGGACTAGCGGGAGGGAGAACACCGGGGAGCTGTTTTTT

D gene: -
J gene: TRBJ1-1
CDR3 length: 14
V gene: TRBV10-1
clone size: many
CDR3 protein: CASSAGTKNTEAFF
CDR3 DNA: TGCGCCAGTTCGGCCGGGACAAAGAACACTGAAGCTTTCTTT

D gene: TRBD1
J gene: TRBJ2-7
CDR3 length: 15
V gene: TRBV13
clone size: many
CDR3 protein: CASSSRDRGAYEQYF
CDR3 DNA: TGTGCCAGCAGCTCCCGGGACAGGGGGGCCTACGAGCAGTACTTC

D gene: -
J gene: TRBJ1-1
CDR3 length: 14
V gene: TRBV6-5
clone size: few
CDR3 protein: CASSYAPDGTEAFF
CDR3 DNA: TGTGCCAGCAGTTACGCCCCGGATGGCACTGAAGCTTTCTTT

D gene: TRBD2
J gene: TRBJ2-7
CDR3 length: 13
V gene: TRBV9
clone size: -
CDR3 protein: CASGHGRIYEQYF
CDR3 DNA: TGTGCCAGCGGTCACGGGAGGATCTACGAGCAGTACTTC

D gene: -
J gene: TRBJ1-1
CDR3 length: 14
V gene: TRBV12-3/TRBV12-4
clone size: few
CDR3 protein: CASSFVAEGTEAFF
CDR3 DNA: TGTGCCAGCAGTTTCGTAGCTGAGGGCACTGAAGCTTTCTTT

D gene: -
J gene: TRBJ1-3
CDR3 length: 13
V gene: TRBV29-1
clone size: once
CDR3 protein: CSAEDSSGNTIYF
CDR3 DNA: TGCAGCGCAGAGGACAGCTCTGGAAACACCATATATTTT

D gene: TRBD1
J gene: TRBJ1-1
CDR3 length: 16
V gene: TRBV7-8
clone size: many
CDR3 protein: CASSLGGQGEDTEAFF
CDR3 DNA: TGTGCCAGCAGCTTAGGGGGACAGGGGGAGGACACTGAAGCTTTCTTT

D gene: TRBD2
J gene: TRBJ2-2
CDR3 length: 16
V gene: TRBV7-8
clone size: -
CDR3 protein: CASSLSSGMSTGELFF
CDR3 DNA: TGTGCCAGCAGCTTAAGTAGCGGGATGAGCACCGGGGAGCTGTTTTTT

D gene: TRBD2
J gene: TRBJ2-3
CDR3 length: 17
V gene: TRBV20-1
clone size: -
CDR3 protein: CSARDPSKGRGSGTQYF
CDR3 DNA: TGCAGTGCTAGAGATCCGTCTAAAGGGAGGGGCAGTGGTACGCAGTATTTT

D gene: -
J gene: TRBJ2-7
CDR3 length: 14
V gene: TRBV6-6
clone size: -
CDR3 protein: CASKNAQGTGEQYF
CDR3 DNA: TGTGCCAGCAAGAACGCACAGGGAACGGGAGAGCAGTACTTC

D gene: -
J gene: TRBJ1-2
CDR3 length: 12
V gene: TRBV7-8
clone size: few
CDR3 protein: CASSLGSHGYTF
CDR3 DNA: TGTGCCAGCAGCTTAGGCAGCCATGGCTACACCTTC

D gene: TRBD1
J gene: TRBJ1-3
CDR3 length: 14
V gene: TRBV13
clone size: -
CDR3 protein: CASSFSTGRYTIYF
CDR3 DNA: TGTGCCAGCAGCTTTTCGACAGGGAGATACACCATATATTTT

D gene: TRBD1
J gene: TRBJ1-1
CDR3 length: 16
V gene: TRBV7-9
clone size: -
CDR3 protein: CASSQLPGQMNTEAFF
CDR3 DNA: TGTGCCAGCAGCCAACTTCCGGGACAGATGAACACTGAAGCTTTCTTT

D gene: -
J gene: TRBJ1-5
CDR3 length: 13
V gene: TRBV27
clone size: many
CDR3 protein: CASEGLFRQPQHF
CDR3 DNA: TGTGCCAGCGAGGGTCTTTTTCGTCAGCCCCAGCATTTT

D gene: -
J gene: TRBJ1-5
CDR3 length: 13
V gene: TRBV11-2
clone size: few
CDR3 protein: CASSPGPSRPQHF
CDR3 DNA: TGTGCCAGCAGTCCCGGTCCCTCGCGGCCCCAGCATTTT

D gene: TRBD1
J gene: TRBJ2-7
CDR3 length: 14
V gene: TRBV6-5
clone size: few
CDR3 protein: CASSPPGQAYEQYF
CDR3 DNA: TGTGCCAGCAGCCCCCCGGGACAGGCCTACGAGCAGTACTTC

D gene: TRBD2
J gene: TRBJ2-7
CDR3 length: 15
V gene: TRBV7-2
clone size: -
CDR3 protein: CASSFTGTTHLEQYF
CDR3 DNA: TGTGCCAGCAGCTTCACCGGGACTACTCATTTGGAGCAGTACTTC

D gene: -
J gene: TRBJ2-7
CDR3 length: 14
V gene: TRBV20-1
clone size: -
CDR3 protein: CSASSAEVSYEQYF
CDR3 DNA: TGCAGTGCTAGTTCGGCGGAGGTTTCCTACGAGCAGTACTTC

D gene: -
J gene: TRBJ2-7
CDR3 length: 15
V gene: TRBV5-5
clone size: -
CDR3 protein: CASSFGQGRSYEQYF
CDR3 DNA: TGTGCCAGCAGCTTTGGGCAGGGGAGGTCCTACGAGCAGTACTTC

D gene: -
J gene: TRBJ2-2
CDR3 length: 16
V gene: TRBV5-5
clone size: few
CDR3 protein: CASSSSPGRNTGELFF
CDR3 DNA: TGTGCCAGCAGCTCGTCGCCAGGGAGGAACACCGGGGAGCTGTTTTTT

D gene: TRBD2
J gene: TRBJ2-1
CDR3 length: 16
V gene: TRBV28
clone size: few
CDR3 protein: CASQPLGGSSYNEQFF
CDR3 DNA: TGTGCCAGCCAGCCGTTGGGAGGGAGCTCCTACAATGAGCAGTTCTTC

D gene: -
J gene: TRBJ1-1
CDR3 length: 15
V gene: TRBV7-6
clone size: -
CDR3 protein: CASSLASRGNTEAFF
CDR3 DNA: TGTGCCAGCAGCTTAGCGAGTCGAGGGAACACTGAAGCTTTCTTT

D gene: -
J gene: TRBJ2-4
CDR3 length: 13
V gene: TRBV5-6
clone size: many
CDR3 protein: CASSLPGRNIQYF
CDR3 DNA: TGTGCCAGCAGCTTGCCAGGTCGGAACATTCAGTACTTC

D gene: -
J gene: TRBJ1-4
CDR3 length: 12
V gene: TRBV7-9
clone size: -
CDR3 protein: CASSFIGEKLFF
CDR3 DNA: TGTGCCAGCAGCTTCATTGGTGAAAAACTGTTTTTT

D gene: -
J gene: TRBJ2-3
CDR3 length: 16
V gene: TRBV9
clone size: -
CDR3 protein: CASSVGLFRGTDTQYF
CDR3 DNA: TGTGCCAGCAGCGTAGGACTCTTCCGGGGGACAGATACGCAGTATTTT

D gene: TRBD2
J gene: TRBJ2-1
CDR3 length: 16
V gene: TRBV5-3
clone size: -
CDR3 protein: CARSGTSGSSYNEQFF
CDR3 DNA: TGTGCCAGAAGCGGAACTAGCGGGAGCTCCTACAATGAGCAGTTCTTC

D gene: TRBD2
J gene: TRBJ2-1
CDR3 length: 19
V gene: TRBV7-2
clone size: few
CDR3 protein: CASSLAGRLAGAPGNEQFF
CDR3 DNA: TGTGCCAGCAGCTTAGCGGGGAGACTAGCGGGGGCCCCTGGGAATGAGCAGTTCTTC

D gene: -
J gene: TRBJ2-1
CDR3 length: 11
V gene: TRBV5-1
clone size: few
CDR3 protein: CASSQGWEQFF
CDR3 DNA: TGCGCCAGCAGCCAAGGGTGGGAGCAGTTCTTC

D gene: -
J gene: TRBJ1-1
CDR3 length: 15
V gene: TRBV3-1
clone size: few
CDR3 protein: CASSQDGMQVTEAFF
CDR3 DNA: TGTGCCAGCAGCCAAGATGGGATGCAAGTAACTGAAGCTTTCTTT

D gene: -
J gene: TRBJ2-7
CDR3 length: 13
V gene: TRBV7-2
clone size: few
CDR3 protein: CASSSTLRYEQYF
CDR3 DNA: TGTGCCAGCAGCTCAACCCTTCGATACGAGCAGTACTTC

D gene: TRBD1
J gene: TRBJ2-1
CDR3 length: 15
V gene: TRBV7-8
clone size: few
CDR3 protein: CASSSRTGGYNEQFF
CDR3 DNA: TGTGCCAGCAGCTCCAGGACAGGCGGGTACAATGAGCAGTTCTTC

D gene: -
J gene: TRBJ2-1
CDR3 length: 13
V gene: TRBV5-1
clone size: few
CDR3 protein: CASSPGPKQEQFF
CDR3 DNA: TGCGCCAGCAGCCCGGGACCAAAGCAGGAGCAGTTCTTC

D gene: -
J gene: TRBJ2-7
CDR3 length: 14
V gene: TRBV28
clone size: few
CDR3 protein: CASSLRPRTYEQYF
CDR3 DNA: TGTGCCAGCAGTCTAAGACCACGCACCTACGAGCAGTACTTC

D gene: -
J gene: TRBJ2-7
CDR3 length: 12
V gene: TRBV5-1
clone size: -
CDR3 protein: CASSLATTEQYF
CDR3 DNA: TGCGCCAGCAGCTTGGCCACCACGGAGCAGTACTTC

D gene: -
J gene: TRBJ2-1
CDR3 length: 16
V gene: TRBV21-1
clone size: -
CDR3 protein: CASSKDRQGASPEQFF
CDR3 DNA: TGTGCCAGCAGCAAAGATCGACAGGGGGCGTCCCCGGAGCAGTTCTTC

D gene: -
J gene: TRBJ1-2
CDR3 length: 14
V gene: TRBV19
clone size: -
CDR3 protein: CASSMDITLGGYTF
CDR3 DNA: TGTGCCAGTAGTATGGACATCACTTTGGGGGGCTACACCTTC

D gene: -
J gene: TRBJ2-1
CDR3 length: 13
V gene: TRBV29-1
clone size: few
CDR3 protein: CSAIRTPGNEQFF
CDR3 DNA: TGCAGCGCAATAAGGACCCCGGGGAATGAGCAGTTCTTC

D gene: TRBD2
J gene: TRBJ2-1
CDR3 length: 14
V gene: TRBV12-3/TRBV12-4
clone size: many
CDR3 protein: CASSSSGSIGEQFF
CDR3 DNA: TGTGCCAGCAGTTCCAGCGGGAGTATTGGTGAGCAGTTCTTC

D gene: -
J gene: TRBJ2-1
CDR3 length: 13
V gene: TRBV7-3
clone size: few
CDR3 protein: CASSQTDYNEQFF
CDR3 DNA: TGTGCCAGCAGCCAGACGGATTACAATGAGCAGTTCTTC

D gene: -
J gene: TRBJ1-2
CDR3 length: 13
V gene: TRBV6-2/TRBV6-3
clone size: few
CDR3 protein: CASSYDGDLGYTF
CDR3 DNA: TGTGCCAGCAGTTACGACGGTGATCTGGGCTACACCTTC

D gene: TRBD1
J gene: TRBJ1-4
CDR3 length: 15
V gene: TRBV7-9
clone size: many
CDR3 protein: CASSSNTGADEKLFF
CDR3 DNA: TGTGCCAGCAGCTCTAACACAGGGGCGGATGAAAAACTGTTTTTT

D gene: -
J gene: TRBJ2-2
CDR3 length: 15
V gene: TRBV28
clone size: -
CDR3 protein: CASNPPGVITGELFF
CDR3 DNA: TGTGCCAGCAACCCACCGGGAGTAATAACCGGGGAGCTGTTTTTT

D gene: -
J gene: TRBJ2-3
CDR3 length: 13
V gene: TRBV7-9
clone size: few
CDR3 protein: CASTPRATDTQYF
CDR3 DNA: TGTGCCAGCACCCCCCGGGCTACAGATACGCAGTATTTT

D gene: -
J gene: TRBJ1-2
CDR3 length: 14
V gene: TRBV2
clone size: -
CDR3 protein: CASSEWRRDYGYTF
CDR3 DNA: TGTGCCAGCAGTGAATGGAGAAGGGACTATGGCTACACCTTC

D gene: -
J gene: TRBJ2-5
CDR3 length: 15
V gene: TRBV15
clone size: -
CDR3 protein: CATSDTRRSQETQYF
CDR3 DNA: TGTGCCACCAGCGACACGCGGCGGTCCCAGGAGACCCAGTACTTC